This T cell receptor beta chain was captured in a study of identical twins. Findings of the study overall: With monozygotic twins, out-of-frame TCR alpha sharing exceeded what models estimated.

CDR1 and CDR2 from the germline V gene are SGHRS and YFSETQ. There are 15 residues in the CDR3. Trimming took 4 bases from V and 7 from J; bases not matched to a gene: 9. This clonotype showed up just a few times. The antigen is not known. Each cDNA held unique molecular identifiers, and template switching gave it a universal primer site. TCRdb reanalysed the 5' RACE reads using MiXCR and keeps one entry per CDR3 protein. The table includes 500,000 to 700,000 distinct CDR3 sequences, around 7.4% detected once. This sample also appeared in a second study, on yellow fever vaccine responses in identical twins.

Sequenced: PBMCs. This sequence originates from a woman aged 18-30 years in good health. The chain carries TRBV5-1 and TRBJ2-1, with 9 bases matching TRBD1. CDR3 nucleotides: TGCGCCAGCAGCCGAACAGGGGGCGCGAATAATGAGCAGTTCTTC. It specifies CASSRTGGANNEQFF.